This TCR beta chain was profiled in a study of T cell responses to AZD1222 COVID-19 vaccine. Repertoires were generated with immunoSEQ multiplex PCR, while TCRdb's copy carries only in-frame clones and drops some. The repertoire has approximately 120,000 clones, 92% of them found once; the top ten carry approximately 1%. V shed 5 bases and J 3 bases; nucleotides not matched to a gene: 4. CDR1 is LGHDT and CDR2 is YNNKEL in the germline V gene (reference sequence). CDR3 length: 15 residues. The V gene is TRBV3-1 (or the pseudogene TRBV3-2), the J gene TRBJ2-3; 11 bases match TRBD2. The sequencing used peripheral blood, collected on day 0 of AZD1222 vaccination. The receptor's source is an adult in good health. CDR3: CASSKLAGATDTQYF. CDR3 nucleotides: TGTGCCAGCAGCAAACTAGCGGGAGCTACAGATACGCAGTATTTT.